This passage covers 20 T cell receptor beta chains from one sample sequenced in a study of blood T cell repertoires in COVID-19. Generated by immunoSEQ multiplex PCR, the TCRdb table keeps only in-frame clones and is missing some. The table shows about 240,000 clones, with roughly 91% occurring only once. Input material: PBMCs or T cells enriched from blood (not recorded which). The receptor set was obtained from a woman under 40 who had recovered from COVID-19.

The chain recombines TRBV5-6 with TRBJ2-7; a possible D gene is TRBD2 (6 bases). Trimming left V 0 bases short and J 2 bases short, with 12 bases between. This CDR3 is built from 15 residues. CDR1 and CDR2 from the germline V gene are SGHDT and YYEEEE. The CDR3 DNA is TGTGCCAGCAGCTTGGATGTAGCGGCCCCCTACGAGCAGTACTTC. Protein product: CASSLDVAAPYEQYF.

This chain joins TRBV27 and TRBJ2-2, with D tentatively TRBD2 (7 bases). Germline values: CDR1 MNHEY, CDR2 SMNVEV (reference sequence). The CDR3 contains 19 residues. The V end lost 5 bases, the J end lost 6 bases, and 28 bases lay between the germline ends. DNA of the CDR3: TGTGCCAGCAGTCCCCCGAGGGGGAGGGAAGATTGGCCGGCCGGGGAGCTGTTTTTT. This codes for CASSPPRGREDWPAGELFF.

The chain links TRBV7-9 to TRBJ2-1, with a tentative D call TRBD2 (6 bases). Deletions cut 4 bases from V and 10 bases from J, with 17 bases between. CDR1 is SEHNR, CDR2 FQNEAQ, per germline (reference sequence). The CDR3 sequence is 14 residues long. This CDR3 is CASSWIGPGVEQFF. The CDR3 bases are TGTGCCAGCAGCTGGATCGGCCCGGGGGTAGAGCAGTTCTTC. The variable domain in full, completed from reference TRBV7-9 and TRBJ2-1, reads DTGVSQNPRHKITKRGQNVTFRCDPISEHNRLYWYRQTLGQGPEFLTYFQNEAQLEKSRLLSDRFSAERPKGSFSTLEIQRTEQGDSAMYLCASSWIGPGVEQFFGPGTRLTVL.

The V and J genes are TRBV7-2 and TRBJ2-5; TRBD2 matches 14 bases. This CDR3 has 15 amino acids. Unmatched junction bases numbered 3, after V lost 4 bases and J lost 5 bases. CDR1 is SGHTA, CDR2 FQGNSA, per germline. The CDR3 sequence: CASSSGLAGEETQYF. CDR3 DNA: TGTGCCAGCAGCTCGGGACTAGCGGGAGAGGAGACCCAGTACTTC.

The V call is TRBV2, the J call TRBJ1-1; TRBD1 matches 7 bases. Germline V gene sequence: CDR1 SNHLY, CDR2 FYNNEI. The CDR3 spans 11 residues. J gave up 6 bases and V 8 bases, and 3 bases lay outside the gene matches. CDR3 sequence reads: CASDRAAEAFF. The CDR3 DNA follows: TGTGCCAGCGACAGGGCGGCTGAAGCTTTCTTT. The variable domain in full, with the rest retrieved from reference TRBV2 and TRBJ1-1, is EPEVTQTPSHQVTQMGQEVILRCVPISNHLYFYWYRQILGQKVEFLVSFYNNEISEKSEIFDDQFSVERPDGSNFTLKIRSTKLEDSAMYFCASDRAAEAFFGQGTRLTVV.

The chain recombines TRBV7-2 with TRBJ2-1; 7 bases align to TRBD2. CDR1 and CDR2 from the germline V gene are SGHTA and FQGNSA. The CDR3 contains 14 residues. The junction had 6 bases not matched to a gene; V was cut back by 5 bases and J by 5 bases. In DNA form, the CDR3 reads TGTGCCAGCAGCCTCTGGGGGGGGAACAATGAGCAGTTCTTC. Translating it yields CASSLWGGNNEQFF.

The chain links TRBV4-2 to TRBJ2-6, with D tentatively TRBD2 (5 bases). CDR3 length: 20 amino acids. Germline CDR1 reads LGHNA; CDR2 reads YNFKEQ. The germline V and J ends were trimmed by 3 bases and 0 bases, with 21 bases remaining between them. In nucleotides, the CDR3 is TGTGCCAGCAGCCAGGGGTCGCGGGCCAACTCCCACTCTGGGGCCAACGTCCTGACTTTC. Translation gives CASSQGSRANSHSGANVLTF.

The chain employs TRBV4-3 and TRBJ1-6; 7 nucleotides line up with TRBD1. V was pared by 0 bases and J by 5 bases, with 10 bases of the junction left unmatched. The CDR3 runs to 18 residues. Germline V gives CDR1 LGHNA, CDR2 YSLEER. The CDR3 nucleotides are TGCGCCAGCAGCCAAGATCCACAGGGGTCCGGCGATAATTCACCCCTCCACTTT. As protein: CASSQDPQGSGDNSPLHF.

The chain joins TRBV30 to TRBJ1-2; D unclear. Trimming left V 3 bases short and J 5 bases short, with 16 bases between. CDR3 length: 14 residues. Germline CDR1 GTSNPN, CDR2 SVGIG (reference sequence). The CDR3 sequence: CAWSLRLVGYGYTF. In DNA, the CDR3 is TGTGCCTGGAGCCTTCGACTAGTTGGTTATGGCTACACCTTC.

With respect to this clone: Other DNA sequences of this sample code for an identical CDR3. V usage is TRBV6-5 and J usage is TRBJ2-1; 9 bases fit TRBD2. The CDR3 covers 13 residues. V trimming: 6 bases; J trimming: 4 bases; junction bases outside the gene matches: 1. Germline CDR1 MNHEY, CDR2 SVGAGI. CDR3: CASRTSGYNEQFF. The CDR3 DNA reads TGTGCCAGCAGGACTAGCGGTTACAATGAGCAGTTCTTC.

This rearrangement joins TRBV7-9 to TRBJ2-1; D remains ambiguous. This CDR3 spans 11 amino acids. Trimming left V 2 bases short and J 7 bases short, with 3 bases between. Germline V gene data show CDR1 as SEHNR and CDR2 as FQNEAQ (reference sequence). The CDR3, as DNA: TGTGCCAGCAGCTTAACAAATGAGCAGTTCTTC. Amino acid sequence: CASSLTNEQFF.

This rearrangement joins TRBV10-3 to TRBJ2-4; D remains unclear. With 4 bases removed from V and 3 bases from J, the gap between germline ends came to 7 bases. This CDR3 spans 13 amino acids. Germline values: CDR1 ENHRY, CDR2 SYGVKD. The CDR3 DNA sequence: TGTGCCATCAGTGGGCTCAACAAAAACATTCAGTACTTC. It specifies CAISGLNKNIQYF.

The V and J genes are TRBV19 and TRBJ1-2, with TRBD1 as a possible D gene (5 bases). The germline V and J ends were trimmed by 6 bases and 8 bases, with 22 bases remaining between them. Germline CDR1 and CDR2: LNHDA and SQIVND (reference sequence). The CDR3 runs to 15 residues. The CDR3, as DNA: TGTGCCAGTAGATACGGTGGGCGGGGCAGGAGAGGCTACACCTTC. It specifies CASRYGGRGRRGYTF.

The V call is TRBV28, the J call TRBJ1-2; TRBD1 agrees at 9 bases. CDR3 length equals 15 residues. The trim removed 5 bases at V and 8 bases at J, leaving 12 bases unmatched. Germline V gene sequence: CDR1 MDHEN, CDR2 SYDVKM. In nucleotides, the CDR3 is TGTGCCAGCAGTGGGGCCGGACAGGGGAACCTCGGCTACACCTTC. This encodes CASSGAGQGNLGYTF.

With respect to this clone: Distinct nucleotide sequences in the sample also encode this CDR3. The chain recombines TRBV9 with TRBJ2-2, with 7 positions matching TRBD1. Germline V CDR1 and CDR2: SGDLS, YYNGEE. The trim removed 3 bases at V and 5 bases at J, leaving 4 bases unmatched. The CDR3 runs to 14 residues. This chain's CDR3 is CASSARQGTGELFF. DNA for the CDR3: TGTGCCAGCAGCGCCAGACAGGGAACCGGGGAGCTGTTTTTT.

The chain combines TRBV4-3 with TRBJ2-3, with a weak D call TRBD2 (6 bases). Germline V gives CDR1 LGHNA, CDR2 YSLEER. V dropped 0 bases and J dropped 3 bases, with 19 bases sitting between them. The CDR3 loop spans 18 amino acids. The CDR3 DNA reads as TGCGCCAGCAGCCAAGAGCCTTTGGGCGCGGGAACAACAGATACGCAGTATTTT. Its translation: CASSQEPLGAGTTDTQYF.

This chain uses TRBV29-1 with TRBJ1-1, with a possible D match to TRBD1 (5 bases). This CDR3 region has 13 residues. Deletions cut 5 bases from V and 2 bases from J, with 12 bases between. Germline CDR1 and CDR2: SQVTM and ANQGSEA. The chain's CDR3 is CSVLVQGNTEAFF. For the CDR3, the DNA is TGCAGCGTTCTAGTTCAGGGCAACACTGAAGCTTTCTTT.

The chain recombines TRBV7-9 with TRBJ2-3; possible D gene TRBD2, 5 bases. Per the germline V gene, CDR1 is SEHNR and CDR2 is FQNEAQ (reference sequence). CDR3 length: 16 amino acids. V was cut by 4 bases and J by 2 bases, with 16 bases left in between. CDR3 residues: CASSSPASGYTDTQYF. The CDR3 DNA follows: TGTGCCAGCAGCTCCCCTGCCAGCGGATACACAGATACGCAGTATTTT.

The rearrangement joins TRBV28 to TRBJ1-1, with 7 bases that match TRBD1. Per the germline V gene, CDR1 is MDHEN and CDR2 is SYDVKM. The trim removed 6 bases at V and 0 bases at J, leaving 7 bases unmatched. CDR3 length: 15 amino acids. CDR3 DNA: TGTGCCAGCAGCCCCGGGACAGCAGTGAACACTGAAGCTTTCTTT. Encoded protein: CASSPGTAVNTEAFF.

The V call is TRBV5-1, the J call TRBJ1-1; perhaps TRBD1 as D (6 bases). The germline V gene has CDR1 SGHRS and CDR2 YFSETQ. The CDR3 spans 15 residues. Trimming removed 1 base at V and 4 bases at J, with 14 bases between. CDR3 nucleotide sequence: TGCGCCAGCAGCTTGAGCAGGGGTACGGCCACTGAAGCTTTCTTT. Its protein product is CASSLSRGTATEAFF.